The 20 T cell receptor beta chains listed next were all sequenced from one sample in a study of T cells in Graves' hyperthyroidism and ophthalmopathy. Amplification yielded TCR beta CDR3 regions, with RNA transcripts as the source. First-round RT-PCR with HTBI primers amplified the TCR CDR3 region. TCRdb processed the multiplex PCR reads anew with MiXCR; each CDR3 protein has one entry. The data contain some 370,000 distinct CDR3 sequences, about 14% of them singletons. The sample was blood. Receptor source: a man aged 50-60 years with Graves' ophthalmopathy.

Ten or more counts support this clonotype. The rearrangement joins TRBV28 to TRBJ1-2; 8 bases agree with TRBD1. Germline V gene lookup returns CDR1 MDHEN and CDR2 SYDVKM. This CDR3 has 12 amino acids. With 5 bases clipped from V and 8 bases from J, the junction kept 4 bases outside the gene matches. CDR3 protein: CASSGQGRGYTF. CDR3 bases: TGTGCCAGCAGTGGACAGGGCAGAGGCTACACCTTC.

This clonotype appeared a few times. The chain joins TRBV7-9 to TRBJ2-1; 10 bases fit TRBD1. Germline CDR1 and CDR2: SEHNR and FQNEAQ (reference sequence). With V trimmed by 5 bases and J by 7 bases, 11 bases remained unmatched. The CDR3 spans 16 residues. The CDR3 sequence: CASSISGGTGANEQFF. CDR3 nucleotides: TGTGCCAGCAGCATCTCAGGGGGGACAGGGGCGAATGAGCAGTTCTTC.

The sample holds many counts of this clonotype. The V and J genes are TRBV18 and TRBJ2-5, with 8 bases aligning to TRBD2. Germline lookup yields CDR1 KGHSH and CDR2 LQKENI. The CDR3 consists of 14 residues. Trimming cost V 3 bases and J 5 bases; bases outside gene matches: 5. Written as DNA, the CDR3 is TGTGCCAGCTCACCGAAGACTAGCGTGGAGACCCAGTACTTC. This translates into CASSPKTSVETQYF.

This chain uses TRBV6-6 with TRBJ1-1, with D maybe TRBD1 (5 bases). V was cut by 0 bases and J by 0 bases, with 29 bases left in between. The CDR3 is 22 residues long. Germline lookup yields CDR1 MNHNY and CDR2 SVGAGI (reference sequence). The CDR3 DNA reads as TGTGCCAGCAGTTACTCAGGGGCTCGCAGGGAGGGGATTTCGGGTCTGAACACTGAAGCTTTCTTT. This translates into CASSYSGARREGISGLNTEAFF.

This clonotype was found a few times. The chain combines TRBV9 with TRBJ2-2; D is unclear. Per germline, CDR1 SGDLS and CDR2 YYNGEE. V was shortened by 5 bases and J by 3 bases, with 8 bases between the two germline ends. The CDR3 contains 13 residues. The CDR3 loop is CASSIPDTGELFF. The CDR3 region has the DNA TGTGCCAGCAGTATCCCAGACACCGGGGAGCTGTTTTTT. Full variable domain (missing parts from reference TRBV9 and TRBJ2-2): DSGVTQTPKHLITATGQRVTLRCSPRSGDLSVYWYQQSLDQGLQFLIQYYNGEERAKGNILERFSAQQFPDLHSELNLSSLELGDSALYFCASSIPDTGELFFGEGSRLTVL.

The sample holds many counts of this clonotype. The chain couples TRBV5-1 to TRBJ2-1, with a possible D match to TRBD2 (6 bases). Per germline, CDR1 SGHRS and CDR2 YFSETQ. The CDR3 spans 12 residues. The V end lost 4 bases, the J end lost 12 bases, and 14 bases lay between the germline ends. CDR3 nucleotide sequence: TGCGCCAGCAGCGTACCTAGCGTGGGGCAGTTCTTC. Protein product: CASSVPSVGQFF.

Notes on this clonotype: It may be a read error: a sequence one base away is much more abundant. This sequence joins TRBV6-1 and TRBJ2-7; weak D call: TRBD2 (6 bases). CDR1 and CDR2 from the germline V gene are MNHNS and SASEGT. The CDR3 loop spans 15 amino acids. The CDR3 loop reads CASSPRRGGSCEQYF. The CDR3 DNA reads TGTGCCAGCAGCCCCCGGCGGGGTGGCTCCTGCGAGCAGTACTTC.

A word on this clonotype: This may stem from a read error, because a much larger clone lies one nucleotide away. J is TRBJ2-7 and V is TRBV5-1; D is perhaps TRBD1 or TRBD2 (6 bases each). The CDR3 is 15 amino acids. Germline loops: CDR1 SGHRS, CDR2 YFSETQ. Between the trimmed V and J ends, which lost 3 bases and 6 bases, there was a span of 19 bases. The CDR3 DNA sequence: TGCGCCAGCAGCTATGGGGACACCCGGGACTGCGAGCAGTACTTC. This encodes CASSYGDTRDCEQYF.

This clonotype was recorded at least ten times. The chain has TRBV5-5 and TRBJ2-2; a possible D gene is TRBD1 (6 bases). Trimming pared 4 bases from V and 5 bases from J, leaving 12 bases between. Germline V gene data show CDR1 as SGHKS and CDR2 as YYEKEE (reference sequence). The CDR3 loop spans 14 amino acids. The CDR3 DNA is TGTGCCAGCAGCCTACAGGGTGGGACCGGGGAGCTGTTTTTT. Encoded protein: CASSLQGGTGELFF.

Note on this clonotype: A clone one base away is much larger, so this may be a read error. The V call is TRBV7-3, the J call TRBJ2-7; D tentatively fits TRBD1 or TRBD2 (6 bases each). Deletions cut 4 bases from V and 7 bases from J, with 17 bases between. Germline V gives CDR1 SGHTA, CDR2 FQGTGA. The CDR3 has 14 amino acids. The CDR3 here is CASSWGLGGDEQYF. CDR3 coding DNA: TGTGCCAGCAGCTGGGGACTGGGGGGCGATGAGCAGTACTTC.

This clonotype came up a few times. The V call is TRBV7-9, the J call TRBJ2-3; tentative D call: TRBD2 (6 bases). Trimming shortened V by 2 bases and J by 1 base, and 13 bases separated the two germline ends. The CDR3 is 16 residues long. CDR1 is SEHNR, CDR2 FQNEAQ, per germline (reference sequence). The CDR3, as DNA: TGTGCCAGCAGCTTAATCCAGCGACTAGGCACAGATACGCAGTATTTT. Protein sequence: CASSLIQRLGTDTQYF.

This clonotype came up many times. This chain connects TRBV5-4 to TRBJ2-1, with no clear D. V was clipped by 6 bases and J by 7 bases, with 14 bases between them. CDR1 and CDR2 from the germline V gene are SGHNT and YYREEE (reference sequence). This CDR3 spans 13 amino acids. The CDR3, as DNA: TGTGCCAGCAACTACGAAAGCCGGAATGAGCAGTTCTTC. Translating gives CASNYESRNEQFF.

The J gene is TRBJ1-5, the V gene TRBV2; D not resolved. CDR1 and CDR2 from the germline V gene are SNHLY and FYNNEI. V lost 3 bases to trimming and J lost 2 bases, with 5 bases between them. This CDR3 comprises 13 residues. The CDR3 protein is CASSDAGNQPQHF. For the CDR3, the DNA is TGTGCCAGCAGTGATGCGGGCAATCAGCCCCAGCATTTT. Full variable domain (rest looked up from reference TRBV2 and TRBJ1-5): EPEVTQTPSHQVTQMGQEVILRCVPISNHLYFYWYRQILGQKVEFLVSFYNNEISEKSEIFDDQFSVERPDGSNFTLKIRSTKLEDSAMYFCASSDAGNQPQHFGDGTRLSIL.

This clonotype was observed a few times. The chain combines TRBV20-1 with TRBJ2-2, with 8 bases lining up with TRBD2. The CDR3 is 15 residues long. Germline CDR1 reads DFQATT; CDR2 reads SNEGSKA (reference sequence). The junction had 8 bases not matched to a gene; V was cut back by 3 bases and J by 5 bases. This chain's CDR3 is CSARASGSGTGELFF. As DNA, the CDR3 is TGCAGTGCTAGGGCCAGCGGGAGTGGTACCGGGGAGCTGTTTTTT.

This clonotype was seen many times. The rearrangement joins TRBV29-1 to TRBJ2-5; the match to TRBD2 covers 16 bases. J lost 1 base, V lost 7 bases, and 6 bases had no gene match. The CDR3 is made up of 16 amino acids. Germline CDR1 and CDR2: SQVTM and ANQGSEA. The CDR3 region is CSASGTSGRGQETQYF. DNA for the CDR3: TGCAGCGCCTCCGGGACTAGCGGGAGGGGCCAAGAGACCCAGTACTTC.

This clonotype was seen many times. J is TRBJ2-7 and V is TRBV28; TRBD1 might be the D (6 bases). The CDR3 totals 12 residues. Trimming shortened V by 5 bases and J by 2 bases, and 7 bases separated the two germline ends. Per germline, CDR1 MDHEN and CDR2 SYDVKM. The CDR3 reads CASSGQTYEQYF. As DNA, the CDR3 is TGTGCCAGCAGTGGACAGACCTACGAGCAGTACTTC.

This clonotype was observed a handful of times. The chain uses TRBV29-1 and TRBJ2-3; D may match TRBD1 or TRBD2 (5 bases each). CDR1 SQVTM and CDR2 ANQGSEA come from the germline V gene. Trimming removed 6 bases at V and 4 bases at J, with 23 bases between. This CDR3 has 16 residues. DNA for the CDR3: TGCAGCGTCCACGGCACGACTCGAGGGGCATCAGATACGCAGTATTTT. Protein product: CSVHGTTRGASDTQYF.

At least ten counts were recorded for this clonotype. The V gene is TRBV7-9, the J gene TRBJ1-1; maybe TRBD1 (5 bases). Looked up from germline, CDR1 is SEHNR and CDR2 is FQNEAQ (reference sequence). Trimming shortened V by 6 bases and J by 11 bases, and 22 bases separated the two germline ends. This CDR3 contains 14 residues. As DNA, the CDR3 is TGTGCCAGCAGATCGGACTCAGGGACGGATGGGGCTTTCTTT. Residues: CASRSDSGTDGAFF. Complete variable domain (other parts from reference TRBV7-9 and TRBJ1-1): DTGVSQNPRHKITKRGQNVTFRCDPISEHNRLYWYRQTLGQGPEFLTYFQNEAQLEKSRLLSDRFSAERPKGSFSTLEIQRTEQGDSAMYLCASRSDSGTDGAFFGQGTRLTVV.

This clonotype appeared many times. The chain recombines TRBV13 with TRBJ1-2; D may be TRBD1 (5 bases). Germline CDR1 PRHDT, CDR2 FYEKMQ (reference sequence). Trimming shortened V by 0 bases and J by 2 bases, and 10 bases separated the two germline ends. This CDR3 contains 15 residues. The CDR3 loop is CASSLGAGGNYGYTF. Here the CDR3 DNA reads TGTGCCAGCAGCTTAGGGGCCGGGGGAAACTATGGCTACACCTTC.

This clonotype was seen many times. The chain couples TRBV7-9 to TRBJ2-7; D not certain. The V end was cut by 2 bases, the J end by 4 bases, with 12 bases between. The V gene's germline CDR1 is SEHNR and CDR2 FQNEAQ (reference sequence). The CDR3 is 14 amino acids. The CDR3 spells CASSLLGWPYEQYF. CDR3 coding DNA: TGTGCCAGCAGCTTACTTGGTTGGCCATACGAGCAGTACTTC.